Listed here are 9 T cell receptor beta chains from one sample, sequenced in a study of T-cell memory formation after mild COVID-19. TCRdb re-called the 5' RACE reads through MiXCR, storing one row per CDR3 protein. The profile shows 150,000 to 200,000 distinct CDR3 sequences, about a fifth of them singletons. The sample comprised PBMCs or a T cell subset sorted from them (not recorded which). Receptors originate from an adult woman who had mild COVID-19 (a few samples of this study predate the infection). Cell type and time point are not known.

CDR3 bases: TGTGCCAGCAGCCTGGACAGAGCTTACTACGAGCAGTACTTC. This encodes CASSLDRAYYEQYF. The gene calls are TRBV5-5 and TRBJ2-7, with TRBD1 as a possible D gene (6 bases). The CDR3 consists of 14 residues. CDR1 and CDR2 from the germline V gene are SGHKS and YYEKEE (reference sequence). Deletions cut 4 bases from V and 3 bases from J, with 14 bases between.

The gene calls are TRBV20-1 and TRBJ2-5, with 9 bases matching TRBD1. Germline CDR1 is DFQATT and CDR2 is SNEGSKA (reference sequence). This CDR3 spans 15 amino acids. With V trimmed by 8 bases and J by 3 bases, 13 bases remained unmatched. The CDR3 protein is CSSKPGQGHEETQYF. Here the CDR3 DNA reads TGCAGTTCCAAGCCGGGACAGGGACATGAAGAGACCCAGTACTTC.

CDR3: CASSPGQFQETQYF. In DNA, the CDR3 is TGCGCCAGCAGCCCCGGACAGTTTCAAGAGACCCAGTACTTC. This chain links TRBV4-1 with TRBJ2-5; maybe TRBD1 (6 bases). Germline V CDR1 and CDR2: MGHRA, YSYEKL. The V end was cut by 4 bases, the J end by 2 bases, with 11 bases between. The CDR3 contains 14 residues.

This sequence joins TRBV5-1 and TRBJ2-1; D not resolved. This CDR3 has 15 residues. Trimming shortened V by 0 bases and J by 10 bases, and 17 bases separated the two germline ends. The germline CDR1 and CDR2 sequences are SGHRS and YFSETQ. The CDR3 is CASSLVAQVETEQFF. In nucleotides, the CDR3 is TGCGCCAGCAGCTTGGTGGCGCAAGTGGAGACGGAGCAGTTCTTC.

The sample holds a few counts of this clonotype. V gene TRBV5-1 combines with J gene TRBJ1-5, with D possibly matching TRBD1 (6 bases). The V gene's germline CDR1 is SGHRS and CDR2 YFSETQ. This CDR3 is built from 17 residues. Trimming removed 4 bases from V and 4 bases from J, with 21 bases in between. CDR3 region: CASSAEGPGAGNQPQHF. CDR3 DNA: TGCGCCAGCAGCGCCGAAGGGCCAGGGGCAGGGAATCAGCCCCAGCATTTT.

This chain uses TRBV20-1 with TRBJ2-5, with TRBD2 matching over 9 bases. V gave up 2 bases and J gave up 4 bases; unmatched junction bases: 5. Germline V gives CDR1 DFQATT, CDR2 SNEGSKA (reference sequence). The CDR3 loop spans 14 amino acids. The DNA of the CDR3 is TGCAGTGCTAGAAGGCGGGGGGGCGGAGAGACCCAGTACTTC. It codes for CSARRRGGGETQYF.

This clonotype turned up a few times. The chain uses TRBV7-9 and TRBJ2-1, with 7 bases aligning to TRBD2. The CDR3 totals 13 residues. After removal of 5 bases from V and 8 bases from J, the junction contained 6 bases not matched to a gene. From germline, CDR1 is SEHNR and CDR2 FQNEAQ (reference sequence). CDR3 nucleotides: TGTGCCAGCAGCCCAGGACTAGTCGATGAGCAGTTCTTC. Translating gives CASSPGLVDEQFF.

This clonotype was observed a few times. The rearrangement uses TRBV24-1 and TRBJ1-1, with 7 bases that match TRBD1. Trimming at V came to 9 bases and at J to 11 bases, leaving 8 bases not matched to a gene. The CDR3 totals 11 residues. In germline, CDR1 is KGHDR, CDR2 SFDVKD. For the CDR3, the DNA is TGTGCCACCCAAGACAGGGAGGAGGCTTTCTTT. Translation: CATQDREEAFF.

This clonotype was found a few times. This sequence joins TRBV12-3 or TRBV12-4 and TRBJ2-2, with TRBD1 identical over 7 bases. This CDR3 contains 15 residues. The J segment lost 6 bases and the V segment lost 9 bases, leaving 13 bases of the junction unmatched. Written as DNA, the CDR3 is TGTGCCAGTGATCCGACAGGGTCAGGTTCCGGGGAGCTGTTTTTT. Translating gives CASDPTGSGSGELFF.